This T cell receptor (beta chain) stems from a study of shared clonotypes between healthy human individuals. General study findings and limits: Rarefaction gave evidence that sorted-subset sequencing remained incomplete despite large depth.

Turning to this clone: The antigen is unknown.

Some clones are missing from TCRdb's copy, which holds only in-frame ones; the method was immunoSEQ multiplex PCR. Found here are 1.5 million to 2.5 million clones, 85% to 95% of them singletons; the top ten hold around 1%. Losses at the gene ends were 5 bases for V and 7 bases for J; bases not matched to a gene: 15. The CDR3 totals 16 residues. Per germline, CDR1 SGDLS and CDR2 YYNGEE. Positively selected for CCR7, the CD45RO-negative cells used as naive CD8 cells excluded terminally differentiated effector memory CD45RA+ cells. Sequenced input: naive CD8+ T cells sorted from blood. This TCR came from a man younger than 35 in good health. V gene TRBV9 combines with J gene TRBJ2-5, with 9 bases matching TRBD1. The CDR3 protein is CASRPARTGVGGTQYF. The CDR3 nucleotides are TGTGCCAGCAGGCCGGCGAGGACAGGGGTCGGCGGGACCCAGTACTTC.